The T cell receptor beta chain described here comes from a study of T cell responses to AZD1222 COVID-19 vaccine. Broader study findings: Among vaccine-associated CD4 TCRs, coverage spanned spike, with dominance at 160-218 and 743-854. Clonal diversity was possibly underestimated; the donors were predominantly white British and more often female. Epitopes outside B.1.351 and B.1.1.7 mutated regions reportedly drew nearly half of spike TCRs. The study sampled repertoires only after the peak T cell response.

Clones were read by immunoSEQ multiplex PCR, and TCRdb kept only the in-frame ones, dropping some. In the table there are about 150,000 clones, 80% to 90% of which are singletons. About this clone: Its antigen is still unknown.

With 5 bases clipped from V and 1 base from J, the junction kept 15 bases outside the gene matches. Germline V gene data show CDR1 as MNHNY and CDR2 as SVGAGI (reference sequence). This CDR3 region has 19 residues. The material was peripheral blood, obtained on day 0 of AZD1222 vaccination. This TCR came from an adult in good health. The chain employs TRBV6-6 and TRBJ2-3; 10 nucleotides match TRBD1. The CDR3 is CASSRKLPGQGLGTDTQYF. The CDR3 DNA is TGTGCCAGCAGTCGAAAACTTCCGGGACAGGGGCTTGGCACAGATACGCAGTATTTT.